The 20 T cell receptor beta chains below were found in one sample sequenced in a study of T cell repertoires in cytomegalovirus infection. TCRdb re-derived calls from the reads in MiXCR, one entry per CDR3 protein. Of 150,000 to 200,000 distinct CDR3 sequences detected, about a tenth appear once; the ten largest clones hold about 4.6%. Sequencing was carried out using PBMCs. The receptors here all came from a human donor in good health (CMV status not recorded). Some clones in this sample may be carry-over from other donors' samples.

This clonotype was seen ten or more times. This chain connects TRBV5-5 to TRBJ2-1; no clear D gene. Trimming cost V 1 base and J 6 bases, with 11 bases left between them. This CDR3 spans 14 amino acids. The germline V gene encodes CDR1 SGHKS and CDR2 YYEKEE (reference sequence). The CDR3 nucleotides are TGTGCCAGCAGCTTGTCCCCACGGGTCAATGAGCAGTTCTTC. Translating gives CASSLSPRVNEQFF.

This clonotype occurred many times. The chain recombines TRBV6-2 or TRBV6-3 with TRBJ1-5; TRBD1 is a possible D gene (5 bases). This CDR3 comprises 17 residues. The ends were cut back, 0 bases at V and 2 bases at J, with 14 bases in the middle. The germline CDR1 and CDR2 sequences are MNHEY and SVGEGT. The CDR3 nucleotides are TGTGCCAGCAGTTACTCGAAGACGGGGGGAGGCAATCAGCCCCAGCATTTT. This codes for CASSYSKTGGGNQPQHF.

In its sample, this clonotype was seen a few times. As DNA, the CDR3 is TGTGCCAGCAGTAAACCATTTAGCGGGGGGACAGATACGCAGTATTTT. It translates to CASSKPFSGGTDTQYF. V usage is TRBV2 and J usage is TRBJ2-3, with TRBD2 matching 10 bases. Germline values: CDR1 SNHLY, CDR2 FYNNEI. The CDR3 is made up of 16 amino acids. V gave up 5 bases and J gave up 3 bases; unmatched junction bases: 8. The entire variable domain, with the rest obtained from reference TRBV2 and TRBJ2-3, is as follows: EPEVTQTPSHQVTQMGQEVILRCVPISNHLYFYWYRQILGQKVEFLVSFYNNEISEKSEIFDDQFSVERPDGSNFTLKIRSTKLEDSAMYFCASSKPFSGGTDTQYFGPGTRLTVL.

This clonotype was found a few times. The V and J genes are TRBV5-1 and TRBJ1-4, with TRBD1 as a possible D gene (5 bases). V shed 4 bases and J shed 8 bases, with 24 bases lying between them. Germline V gene data show CDR1 as SGHRS and CDR2 as YFSETQ. The length of the CDR3 is 17 residues. Here the CDR3 reads CASSALGVVSDNEKLFF. The CDR3 DNA follows: TGCGCCAGCAGCGCCCTCGGGGTTGTGTCGGACAACGAAAAACTGTTTTTT.

In this sample, this clonotype turned up a few times. The chain couples TRBV6-2 or TRBV6-3 to TRBJ2-7, with TRBD1 as a possible D gene (6 bases). Trimming removed 6 bases from V and 2 bases from J, with 14 bases in between. The germline V gene encodes CDR1 MNHEY and CDR2 SVGEGT. The CDR3 extends over 14 amino acids. CDR3 nucleotides: TGTGCCAGCAGCCCGCGACAGGAACCCTACGAGCAGTACTTC. Translation gives CASSPRQEPYEQYF.

This clonotype has at least ten counts. The J gene is TRBJ1-3, the V gene TRBV7-2, with TRBD1 identical over 8 bases. Germline V gene sequence: CDR1 SGHTA, CDR2 FQGNSA. The CDR3 has 15 amino acids. V dropped 8 bases and J dropped 0; count of bases not matched to a gene: 6. The CDR3: CASSPGTGSGNTIYF. DNA of the CDR3: TGTGCCAGCTCCCCTGGGACAGGCTCTGGAAACACCATATATTTT.

This clonotype was counted ten times or more. V and J are TRBV28 and TRBJ2-3; 8 bases are a match to TRBD1. The CDR3 contains 16 residues. J lost 2 bases, V lost 6 bases, and 10 bases had no gene match. Per germline, CDR1 MDHEN and CDR2 SYDVKM. In DNA, the CDR3 is TGTGCCAGCAGCTGGGCCCGGACAGGGATCACAGATACGCAGTATTTT. This translates into CASSWARTGITDTQYF.

This clonotype was detected ten times or more. The chain recombines TRBV19 with TRBJ1-5; tentative D call: TRBD1 (5 bases). This CDR3 has 13 residues. V was shortened by 7 bases and J by 7 bases, with 14 bases between the two germline ends. In germline, CDR1 is LNHDA, CDR2 SQIVND (reference sequence). The CDR3 protein is CASKGRQGQPQHF. The CDR3 DNA reads TGTGCCAGTAAAGGGCGTCAGGGCCAGCCCCAGCATTTT.

This clonotype was counted at least ten times. V usage is TRBV2 and J usage is TRBJ2-7, with a possible D match to TRBD2 (7 bases). The CDR3 runs to 11 residues. V lost 4 bases, J lost 13 bases, and 14 bases lay in between. Germline CDR1 and CDR2: SNHLY and FYNNEI. Here the CDR3 reads CASSVGGDRYF. Written as DNA, the CDR3 is TGTGCCAGCAGTGTAGGGGGGGACCGATACTTC.

This chain uses TRBV9 with TRBJ2-7; no clear D gene. Germline V gene sequence: CDR1 SGDLS, CDR2 YYNGEE. This CDR3 is 12 amino acids long. V dropped 4 bases and J dropped 7 bases, with 12 bases sitting between them. The CDR3 protein is CASSPTGWEQYF. CDR3 bases: TGTGCCAGCAGCCCGACCGGTTGGGAGCAGTACTTC. The whole variable domain, remainder taken from reference TRBV9 and TRBJ2-7, is DSGVTQTPKHLITATGQRVTLRCSPRSGDLSVYWYQQSLDQGLQFLIQYYNGEERAKGNILERFSAQQFPDLHSELNLSSLELGDSALYFCASSPTGWEQYFGPGTRLTVT.

The table lists this clonotype with many counts. The chain is built from TRBV10-3 and TRBJ2-3; no firm D call. Germline CDR1 ENHRY, CDR2 SYGVKD. Trimming left V 7 bases short and J 0 bases short, with 8 bases between. There are 13 residues in the CDR3. Here the CDR3 reads CAINGVSTDTQYF. DNA of the CDR3: TGTGCCATCAACGGAGTAAGCACAGATACGCAGTATTTT.

This chain joins TRBV10-3 and TRBJ2-1, with D possibly TRBD2 on 5 matching bases. The CDR3 loop spans 12 amino acids. Germline V gives CDR1 ENHRY, CDR2 SYGVKD. The V end was cut by 6 bases, the J end by 4 bases, with 7 bases between. CDR3 in DNA: TGTGCCATCAGGGACTCTTACAATGAGCAGTTCTTC. Amino acids: CAIRDSYNEQFF.

This clonotype occurred many times. The J gene is TRBJ2-5, the V gene TRBV7-2; either TRBD1 or TRBD2 may fit D (5 bases each). The CDR3 covers 16 residues. CDR1 is SGHTA and CDR2 is FQGNSA in the germline V gene. V was cut by 3 bases and J by 2 bases, with 16 bases left in between. Written as DNA, the CDR3 is TGTGCCAGCAGCTTCGGGGCTAGTACCCGTCAAGAGACCCAGTACTTC. Its translation: CASSFGASTRQETQYF.

This clonotype was observed many times. This chain links TRBV6-2 or TRBV6-3 with TRBJ2-1; tentative D call: TRBD2 (5 bases). Trimming cost V 10 bases and J 0 bases, with 13 bases left between them. The germline V gene encodes CDR1 MNHEY and CDR2 SVGEGT. The CDR3 sequence is 14 residues long. CDR3 DNA sequence: TGTGCCACCTTCCGGGGAAGCTCCTACAATGAGCAGTTCTTC. It yields the protein CATFRGSSYNEQFF.

This clonotype was seen a handful of times. The chain carries TRBV25-1 and TRBJ2-3; TRBD2 agrees at 8 bases. CDR3 length equals 16 residues. V shed 7 bases and J 0 bases; nucleotides not matched to a gene: 9. Per germline, CDR1 MGHDK and CDR2 SYGVNS. As DNA, the CDR3 is TGTGCCAGCACCCAAAACGCGGGGGGCAGCACAGATACGCAGTATTTT. It specifies CASTQNAGGSTDTQYF.

This clonotype appeared many times. J is TRBJ1-1 and V is TRBV10-3, with 7 positions matching TRBD1. Germline CDR1 is ENHRY and CDR2 is SYGVKD. V lost 5 bases to trimming and J lost 2 bases; unmatched junction nucleotides: 5. CDR3 size: 14 residues. The CDR3 bases are TGTGCCATCAGTCTAGGGACAGCCAACACTGAAGCTTTCTTT. It yields the protein CAISLGTANTEAFF.

This chain links TRBV2 with TRBJ1-2; 7 bases agree with TRBD1. The CDR3 spans 13 residues. V was pared by 3 bases and J by 3 bases, with 1 base of the junction left unmatched. In germline, CDR1 is SNHLY, CDR2 FYNNEI. This chain's CDR3 is CASSDQGDYGYTF. DNA for the CDR3: TGTGCCAGCAGTGATCAGGGGGACTATGGCTACACCTTC.

This chain connects TRBV10-2 to TRBJ1-4, with D maybe TRBD1 (5 bases). Trimming took off 4 bases at V and 5 bases at J, with 11 bases between the two ends. Germline V gene sequence: CDR1 WSHSY, CDR2 SAAADI. The CDR3 totals 14 residues. The CDR3 reads CASSARTINEKLFF. The CDR3, as DNA: TGCGCCAGCAGTGCCCGGACAATCAATGAAAAACTGTTTTTT.

This clonotype was observed many times. V usage is TRBV11-2 and J usage is TRBJ2-1; 8 positions match TRBD2. From germline, CDR1 is SGHAT and CDR2 FQNNGV. The CDR3 is made up of 15 amino acids. After removal of 5 bases from V and 4 bases from J, the junction contained 7 bases not matched to a gene. This CDR3 reads CASSAGGGYYNEQFF. CDR3 nucleotides: TGTGCCAGCAGCGCCGGGGGGGGCTATTACAATGAGCAGTTCTTC.

This clonotype was observed many times. V gene TRBV7-2 combines with J gene TRBJ2-1; D is tentatively TRBD1 or TRBD2 (6 bases each). CDR3 size: 12 residues. Trimming pared 1 base from V and 15 bases from J, leaving 13 bases between. Germline V gene lookup returns CDR1 SGHTA and CDR2 FQGNSA. The CDR3 DNA sequence: TGTGCCAGCAGCTTAGATCGGGGGCGCGTGTTCTTC. As protein: CASSLDRGRVFF. Drawing the rest from reference TRBV7-2 and TRBJ2-1, the complete variable domain is GAGVSQSPSNKVTEKGKDVELRCDPISGHTALYWYRQSLGQGLEFLIYFQGNSAPDKSGLPSDRFSAERTGGSVSTLTIQRTQQEDSAVYLCASSLDRGRVFFGPGTRLTVL.